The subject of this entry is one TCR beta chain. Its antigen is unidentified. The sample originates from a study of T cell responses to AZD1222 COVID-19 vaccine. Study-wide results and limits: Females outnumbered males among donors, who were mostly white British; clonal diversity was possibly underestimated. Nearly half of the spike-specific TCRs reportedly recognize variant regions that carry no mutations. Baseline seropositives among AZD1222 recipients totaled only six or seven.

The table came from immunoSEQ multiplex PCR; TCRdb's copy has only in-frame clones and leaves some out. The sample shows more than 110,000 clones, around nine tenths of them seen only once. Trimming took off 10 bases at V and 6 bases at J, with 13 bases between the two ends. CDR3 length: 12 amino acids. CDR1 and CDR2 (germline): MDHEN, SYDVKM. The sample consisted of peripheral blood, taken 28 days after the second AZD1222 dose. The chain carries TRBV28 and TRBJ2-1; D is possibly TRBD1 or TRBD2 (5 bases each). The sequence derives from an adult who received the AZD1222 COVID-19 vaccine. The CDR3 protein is CATGPIRNEQFF. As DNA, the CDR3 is TGTGCCACGGGGCCAATTCGCAATGAGCAGTTCTTC.